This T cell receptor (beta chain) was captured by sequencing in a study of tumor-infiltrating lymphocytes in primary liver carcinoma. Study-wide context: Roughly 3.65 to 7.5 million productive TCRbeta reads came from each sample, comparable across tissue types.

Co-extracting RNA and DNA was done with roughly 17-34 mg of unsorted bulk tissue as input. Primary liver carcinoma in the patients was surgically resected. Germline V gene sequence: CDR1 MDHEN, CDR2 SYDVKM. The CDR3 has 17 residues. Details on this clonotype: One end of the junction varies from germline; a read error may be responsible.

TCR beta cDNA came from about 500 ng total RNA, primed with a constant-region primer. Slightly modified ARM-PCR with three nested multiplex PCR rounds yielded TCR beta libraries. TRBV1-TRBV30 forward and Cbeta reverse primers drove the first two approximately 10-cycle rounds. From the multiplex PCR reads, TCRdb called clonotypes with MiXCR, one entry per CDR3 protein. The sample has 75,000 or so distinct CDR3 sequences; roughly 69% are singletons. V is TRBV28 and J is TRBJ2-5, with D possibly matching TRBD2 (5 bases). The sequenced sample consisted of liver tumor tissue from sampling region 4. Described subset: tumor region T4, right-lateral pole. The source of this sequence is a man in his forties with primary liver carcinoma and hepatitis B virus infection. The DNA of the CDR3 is TGTGCCAGCAGTTCCATTTCTAGAGGAGGCTCCCAAGGGACCCAGTACTTC. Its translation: CASSSISRGGSQGTQYF.